These 32 T cell receptor beta chains were sequenced from one sample in a study of T cell repertoires in aging, cancer and after chemotherapy. The template was genomic DNA from peripheral blood, not RNA. TRB rearrangements spanning V, D and J were amplified using mixed TRB-A/B primers. TCRdb reprocessed the multiplex PCR reads via MiXCR and lists one record per CDR3 protein. The sample has fewer than 2,000 distinct CDR3 sequences; around a third are singletons. Sequenced sample: blood. The receptors originated from a human donor with a blood cancer.

This clonotype was observed a few times. J is TRBJ1-4 and V is TRBV20-1; TRBD1 matches at 8 bases. V lost 6 bases to trimming and J lost 6 bases; unmatched junction nucleotides: 6. This CDR3 has 13 amino acids. Germline V lookup: CDR1 DFQATT, CDR2 SNEGSKA (reference sequence). CDR3 bases: TGCAGTGCGCGGACAGGGTGGTATGAAAAACTGTTTTTT. Translating gives CSARTGWYEKLFF.

Note on this clonotype: Germline and junction disagree at one end, which may indicate a read error. The chain combines TRBV6-5 with TRBJ2-2, with no clear D. Germline CDR1 is MNHEY and CDR2 is SVGAGI. The CDR3 is 13 amino acids. The DNA of the CDR3 is TGCGCCTGCGGTCTATCCTTCTCCGGGGAGCTGTTTTTT. Translating it yields CACGLSFSGELFF.

The chain links TRBV30 to TRBJ2-6; a possible D gene is TRBD2 (5 bases). CDR3 length: 14 amino acids. CDR1 and CDR2 from the germline V gene are GTSNPN and SVGIG (reference sequence). V lost 4 bases, J lost 2 bases, and 9 bases lay in between. In nucleotides, the CDR3 is TGTGCCTGGAATCGGGGAGCTGGGGCCAACGTCCTGACTTTC. This codes for CAWNRGAGANVLTF.

J is TRBJ1-2 and V is TRBV30; 10 bases line up with TRBD1. The V and J ends lost 1 base and 5 bases, in that order; junction bases with no gene match: 10. This CDR3 spans 16 amino acids. Germline CDR1 is GTSNPN and CDR2 is SVGIG (reference sequence). DNA for the CDR3: TGTGCCTGGAGTGCCTGGACAGGGGGAAACGGATATGGCTACACCTTC. The encoded protein is CAWSAWTGGNGYGYTF. Based on the CDR3 plus reference TRBV30 and TRBJ1-2, the full variable domain is SQTIHQWPATLVQPVGSPLSLECTVEGTSNPNLYWYRQAAGRGLQLLFYSVGIGQISSEVPQNLSASRPQDRQFILSSKKLLLSDSGFYLCAWSAWTGGNGYGYTFGSGTRLTVV.

This sequence joins TRBV18 and TRBJ2-1; 9 nucleotides match TRBD1. The ends lost 4 bases at V and 8 bases at J; junction bases unmatched: 12. The germline V gene has CDR1 KGHSH and CDR2 LQKENI. The CDR3 is 16 amino acids. In DNA form, the CDR3 reads TGTGCCAGCTCACGGACCGTCGTACAGGGGGCTTATGAGCAGTTCTTC. Protein sequence: CASSRTVVQGAYEQFF. Complete variable domain (other parts from reference TRBV18 and TRBJ2-1): NAGVMQNPRHLVRRRGQEARLRCSPMKGHSHVYWYRQLPEEGLKFMVYLQKENIIDESGMPKERFSAEFPKEGPSILRIQQVVRGDSAAYFCASSRTVVQGAYEQFFGPGTRLTVL.

This chain joins TRBV6-1 and TRBJ1-1, with D possibly being TRBD1 (5 bases). The CDR3 length is 17 residues. Germline V gives CDR1 MNHNS, CDR2 SASEGT. Trimming took off 6 bases at V and 1 base at J, with 21 bases between the two ends. CDR3 bases: TGTGCCAGCAGCGCCGGGGCAGAGAGGAAGGGGAACACTGAAGCTTTCTTT. Amino acids: CASSAGAERKGNTEAFF.

In its sample, this clonotype was seen a few times. This rearrangement joins TRBV5-4 to TRBJ1-2, with D maybe TRBD1 (5 bases). The CDR3 is 15 residues long. Germline V gene lookup returns CDR1 SGHNT and CDR2 YYREEE (reference sequence). With 5 bases removed from V and 4 bases from J, the gap between germline ends came to 18 bases. CDR3 residues: CASSGRAPLSYGYTF. As DNA, the CDR3 is TGTGCCAGCAGTGGCAGGGCCCCCCTTAGCTATGGCTACACCTTC.

This chain joins TRBV19 and TRBJ1-1; D ambiguous. The CDR3 sequence is 16 residues long. Trimming left V 5 bases short and J 1 base short, with 17 bases between. Germline lookup yields CDR1 LNHDA and CDR2 SQIVND (reference sequence). The CDR3 nucleotides read TGTGCCAGTAGTCTCAGGCCACCCCTGGGGAACACTGAAGCTTTCTTT. Translation: CASSLRPPLGNTEAFF.

The DNA for the CDR3 is TGTGCCAGCAGTTACGACACAAAGAACACTGAAGCTTTCTTT. Translation: CASSYDTKNTEAFF. The chain links TRBV6-5 to TRBJ1-1; no clear D. V was trimmed by 2 bases and J by 1 base, leaving 8 bases between them. Germline V gene data show CDR1 as MNHEY and CDR2 as SVGAGI. This CDR3 has 14 amino acids.

This clonotype was seen only a few times. The J gene is TRBJ2-3, the V gene TRBV20-1, with a weak D call TRBD2 (6 bases). This CDR3 is built from 17 residues. Trimming shortened V by 3 bases and J by 2 bases, and 21 bases separated the two germline ends. Per the germline V gene, CDR1 is DFQATT and CDR2 is SNEGSKA (reference sequence). CDR3 sequence (DNA): TGCAGTGCTAGTATTCCGGGACTCAGAACTTACACAGATACGCAGTATTTT. Its translation: CSASIPGLRTYTDTQYF.

With respect to this clonotype: A much bigger clone sits one base away, suggesting this may be a read error. The chain employs TRBV29-1 and TRBJ2-7; TRBD1 aligns across 7 bases. Germline CDR1 and CDR2: SQVTM and ANQGSEA. The CDR3 spans 14 residues. CDR3 coding DNA: TGCATCGTTTCAAGACAGGGCGTAGCATACGAGCAGTACTTC. Residues: CIVSRQGVAYEQYF.

The chain combines TRBV20-1 with TRBJ2-7, with D maybe TRBD2 (7 bases). The CDR3 covers 16 residues. V was trimmed by 5 bases and J by 6 bases, leaving 26 bases between them. Germline V gene lookup returns CDR1 DFQATT and CDR2 SNEGSKA (reference sequence). The CDR3 spells CSAGPSTGVGGGEQYF. The DNA for the CDR3 is TGCAGTGCTGGACCCTCTACTGGGGTAGGGGGGGGCGAGCAGTACTTC.

This clonotype was recorded a few times. The CDR3 reads CASSLGQGAGEKLFF. The CDR3 DNA reads as TGTGCCAGCAGCTTAGGCCAAGGGGCGGGGGAAAAACTGTTTTTT. The chain couples TRBV7-2 to TRBJ1-4, with a weak D call TRBD1 (5 bases). Germline V gene lookup returns CDR1 SGHTA and CDR2 FQGNSA. This CDR3 spans 15 amino acids. The V end was cut by 1 base, the J end by 8 bases, with 14 bases between.

This clonotype has just a few counts. As DNA, the CDR3 is TGTGCCAGCAGCTCGAGAAACACCATATATTTT. The encoded protein is CASSSRNTIYF. This rearrangement joins TRBV5-5 to TRBJ1-3; D uncertain. The CDR3 covers 11 residues. Trimming stripped 3 bases from V and 5 bases from J, with 3 bases between. The germline V gene has CDR1 SGHKS and CDR2 YYEKEE (reference sequence).

This sequence joins TRBV7-2 and TRBJ1-5; 8 bases are shared with TRBD1. The CDR3 runs to 18 residues. The V segment lost 4 bases and the J segment 6 bases; nucleotides outside the gene matches: 17. Germline V gene data show CDR1 as SGHTA and CDR2 as FQGNSA. As DNA, the CDR3 is TGTGCCAGCAGCTCCCCCCCAAAAGTGGACAGGGCTTCTCAGCCCCAGCATTTT. It translates to CASSSPPKVDRASQPQHF.

About this clonotype: One base away lies a much larger clone, so this may be a sequencing read error. V gene TRBV30 combines with J gene TRBJ1-1, with unresolved D. Trimming stripped 0 bases from V and 11 bases from J, with 10 bases between. The CDR3 length is 11 residues. The germline V gene has CDR1 GTSNPN and CDR2 SVGIG (reference sequence). The CDR3 sequence: CAWSVRRTAFF. CDR3 sequence (DNA): TGTGCCTGGAGTGTACGCCGGACGGCTTTCTTT.

This clonotype was seen a handful of times. The DNA of the CDR3 is TGTGCCAGCAGAACCAATGACGGGGGCGTGAGAACCGGGGAGCTGTTTTTT. Translating it yields CASRTNDGGVRTGELFF. The V call is TRBV12-3 or TRBV12-4, the J call TRBJ2-2; the D call may be TRBD1 or TRBD2 (6 bases each). V dropped 6 bases and J dropped 5 bases, with 22 bases sitting between them. The CDR3 covers 17 residues.

Only a few counts were recorded for this clonotype. One end of the junction varies from germline; a read error may be responsible. The rearrangement links TRBV6-5 to TRBJ1-2; a weak D match, TRBD1 (5 bases). The germline V gene encodes CDR1 MNHEY and CDR2 SVGAGI. The CDR3 is 13 amino acids. The CDR3 here is CATSGDSPSGYTF. The CDR3 DNA follows: TGTGCCACCAGTGGTGACAGTCCCTCTGGCTACACCTTC.

As regards this clonotype: Being one base from a much bigger clone, this may be a read error. This chain uses TRBV5-1 with TRBJ2-5, with 9 bases fitting TRBD1. Per the germline V gene, CDR1 is SGHRS and CDR2 is YFSETQ. The CDR3 loop spans 18 amino acids. V gave up 3 bases and J gave up 5 bases; unmatched junction bases: 17. In DNA, the CDR3 is TGCGCCAGCAGCTGGAGAAGAACTGTACAGGGGGCTTGGGAGACCCAGTACTTC. Its protein product is CASSWRRTVQGAWETQYF.

This CDR3 is CASSDNGYTF. As DNA, the CDR3 is TGTGCCAGCAGTGATAATGGCTACACCTTC. V and J are TRBV2 and TRBJ1-2; D not resolved. Germline CDR1 and CDR2: SNHLY and FYNNEI. This CDR3 region has 10 residues. Trimming shortened V by 3 bases and J by 6 bases, and 2 bases separated the two germline ends.

The chain carries TRBV6-5 and TRBJ1-1; TRBD1 agrees at 7 bases. The V segment lost 6 bases and the J segment 4 bases; nucleotides outside the gene matches: 11. This CDR3 contains 15 residues. Germline CDR1 is MNHEY and CDR2 is SVGAGI. Here the CDR3 DNA reads TGTGCCAGCAGATCCGCCTTGGACAGGCTCACTGAAGCTTTCTTT. Its protein is CASRSALDRLTEAFF.

The gene calls are TRBV15 and TRBJ2-3; D gene uncertain. Germline values: CDR1 LNHNV, CDR2 YYDKDF (reference sequence). The CDR3 extends over 17 amino acids. The germline V and J ends were trimmed by 0 bases and 1 base, with 14 bases remaining between them. The CDR3 DNA reads as TGTGCCACCAGCAGAGATTTTGTCTACAGCGGCACAGATACGCAGTATTTT. It is translated as CATSRDFVYSGTDTQYF.

This clonotype was detected a few times. The chain couples TRBV20-1 to TRBJ1-5; 11 bases fit TRBD1. The V segment lost 5 bases and the J segment 6 bases; nucleotides outside the gene matches: 9. Germline V gene data show CDR1 as DFQATT and CDR2 as SNEGSKA (reference sequence). The CDR3 is 15 residues long. The CDR3 DNA reads TGCAGTGCTCTCTCGGACAGGGGGCCTTTTCAGCCCCAGCATTTT. The encoded protein is CSALSDRGPFQPQHF.

This clonotype is large within its sample. Compared with germline, one end of the junction differs, possibly owing to a read error. CDR3 residues: CASKKGYASPLENF. The CDR3 bases are TGTGCCAGCAAAAAGGGGTACGCTAGCCCTTTAGAGAATTTT. The chain couples TRBV6-5 to TRBJ2-3; TRBD1 or TRBD2 may be the D gene (5 bases each). CDR3 length equals 14 residues. Germline lookup yields CDR1 MNHEY and CDR2 SVGAGI.

The chain couples TRBV2 to TRBJ2-3; 9 nucleotides align to TRBD1. There are 16 residues in the CDR3. With 7 bases clipped from V and 2 bases from J, the junction kept 10 bases outside the gene matches. The germline V gene encodes CDR1 SNHLY and CDR2 FYNNEI. The CDR3 spells CASTRLRDRATDTQYF. The CDR3 nucleotides read TGTGCCAGCACCCGTTTAAGGGACAGGGCCACAGATACGCAGTATTTT. Complete variable domain (other parts from reference TRBV2 and TRBJ2-3): EPEVTQTPSHQVTQMGQEVILRCVPISNHLYFYWYRQILGQKVEFLVSFYNNEISEKSEIFDDQFSVERPDGSNFTLKIRSTKLEDSAMYFCASTRLRDRATDTQYFGPGTRLTVL.

The V call is TRBV4-2, the J call TRBJ1-1; D not resolved. The CDR3 totals 12 residues. V was trimmed by 7 bases and J by 7 bases, leaving 13 bases between them. Germline-derived CDR1 and CDR2 are LGHNA and YNFKEQ. The CDR3: CASNGVANEAFF. CDR3 in DNA: TGTGCCAGCAACGGGGTGGCTAATGAAGCTTTCTTT.

This clonotype was counted only a few times. The V and J genes are TRBV10-3 and TRBJ1-1, with TRBD1 matching over 11 bases. The CDR3 runs to 15 residues. Germline V CDR1 and CDR2: ENHRY, SYGVKD. The V and J ends lost 5 bases and 8 bases, in that order; junction bases with no gene match: 10. DNA for the CDR3: TGTGCCATCAGTAGTAGGACAGGGGGCTCAGGGGAAGCTTTCTTT. Protein sequence: CAISSRTGGSGEAFF.

The V and J genes are TRBV5-1 and TRBJ2-1; TRBD2 matches 8 bases. The germline V gene has CDR1 SGHRS and CDR2 YFSETQ. The J segment lost 15 bases and the V segment lost 4 bases, leaving 21 bases of the junction unmatched. The CDR3 has 16 residues. The CDR3 DNA follows: TGCGCCAGCAGCCCCGGGGACCCGGGACTAGTTTACAAGCGGTTCTTC. As protein: CASSPGDPGLVYKRFF.

This clonotype is termed large. This chain's CDR3 is CASSFTGSFYEQYF. CDR3 sequence (DNA): TGTGCCAGCAGCTTTACCGGATCCTTCTACGAGCAGTACTTC. The chain recombines TRBV5-5 with TRBJ2-7, with D unresolved. The CDR3 has 14 amino acids. The V gene lost 2 bases and the J gene lost 3 bases, with 12 bases spanning the gap. Germline CDR1 SGHKS, CDR2 YYEKEE (reference sequence).

The genes are TRBV18 and TRBJ2-6; the D gene is possibly TRBD1 (6 bases). The V and J ends lost 4 bases and 0 bases respectively, with 10 bases between them. The V gene's germline CDR1 is KGHSH and CDR2 LQKENI. This CDR3 region has 16 residues. The CDR3 region has the DNA TGTGCCAGCTCACAAAGACAGGTCTCTGGGGCCAACGTCCTGACTTTC. It codes for CASSQRQVSGANVLTF.

The chain couples TRBV24-1 to TRBJ2-1; TRBD2 matches at 8 bases. The CDR3 loop spans 16 amino acids. Looked up from germline, CDR1 is KGHDR and CDR2 is SFDVKD. The junction had 4 bases not matched to a gene; V was cut back by 0 bases and J by 4 bases. The CDR3, as DNA: TGTGCCACCAGTGATTTGTCCGCGGGGGGATACAATGAGCAGTTCTTC. This codes for CATSDLSAGGYNEQFF.

This clonotype was observed a few times. The gene calls are TRBV10-1 and TRBJ2-1; 7 nucleotides agree with TRBD1. Looked up from germline, CDR1 is WNHNN and CDR2 is SYGVQD (reference sequence). CDR3 size: 13 residues. V lost 4 bases to trimming and J lost 6 bases; unmatched junction nucleotides: 3. This chain's CDR3 is CASSGTGSNEQFF. CDR3 bases: TGCGCCAGCAGTGGGACAGGATCCAATGAGCAGTTCTTC.